These 28 T cell receptor beta chains were all obtained from the same sample, sequenced in a study of blood T cell repertoires in COVID-19 (dated by TCRdb to about 2020). Libraries came from the immunoSEQ multiplex PCR assay. As stored in TCRdb, this immuneACCESS dataset retains in-frame rearrangements with V and J assigned. A fraction of the clones does not appear; measured against another copy, unresolved V genes explain less than half of the discrepancy, and the remainder lacks a known reason. The sample has 300,000 to 450,000 clones on record, 85% to 90% of them singletons. The leading ten clones occupy 2.5% to 3.5% of the sample. Sequencing was performed on peripheral blood. The origin of the receptors is a human donor in a cohort sampled during active COVID-19.

This clone was picked up one time. The chain uses TRBV7-6 and TRBJ1-6; the D is unclear. Between the trimmed V and J ends, which lost 8 bases and 8 bases, there was a span of 10 bases. The CDR3 totals 12 residues. Germline-derived CDR1 and CDR2 are SGHVS and FNYEAQ. This chain's CDR3 is CASPEVDSPLHF. In DNA, the CDR3 is TGTGCCAGCCCAGAGGTGGATTCACCCCTCCACTTT.

The chain recombines TRBV6-5 with TRBJ2-7, with a weak D call TRBD1 (5 bases). This CDR3 is 15 amino acids long. V shed 6 bases and J shed 2 bases, with 17 bases lying between them. CDR1 and CDR2 (germline): MNHEY, SVGAGI. The CDR3 DNA reads as TGTGCCAGCAGACCTACCCGACAGATTACCTACGAGCAGTACTTC. Its protein product is CASRPTRQITYEQYF.

Regarding this clone: One junction end does not reproduce the germline sequence, and a read error may be involved. V usage is TRBV6-5 and J usage is TRBJ1-2; D unclear. CDR1 and CDR2 (germline): MNHEY, SVGAGI. This CDR3 is built from 11 residues. The CDR3 is CASSYFGSLLF. CDR3 bases: TGTGCCAGCAGTTATTTCGGGTCTTTACTCTTC.

The chain employs TRBV7-8 and TRBJ1-6; 10 positions agree with TRBD1. The CDR3 contains 16 residues. V lost 5 bases, J lost 8 bases, and 9 bases stayed unmatched. CDR1 and CDR2 (germline): SGHVS, FQNEAQ. The DNA for the CDR3 is TGTGCCAGCAGCCAACTTGGGACAGGGGATTATTCACCCCTCCACTTT. This encodes CASSQLGTGDYSPLHF.

V gene TRBV19 combines with J gene TRBJ1-1, with TRBD1 identical over 8 bases. V lost 4 bases, J lost 11 bases, and 15 bases stayed unmatched. The CDR3 runs to 15 residues. Germline V gene sequence: CDR1 LNHDA, CDR2 SQIVND (reference sequence). The DNA of the CDR3 is TGTGCCAGTAGTACCCCCTCCTACAGGGGGGGTGAGGCTTTCTTT. Translation: CASSTPSYRGGEAFF.

The chain recombines TRBV11-1 with TRBJ2-7; 7 nucleotides line up with TRBD1. Germline lookup yields CDR1 SGHAT and CDR2 FQDESV (reference sequence). This CDR3 contains 16 residues. Unmatched junction bases numbered 10, after V lost 5 bases and J lost 0 bases. The CDR3 sequence: CASSPYRGVSSYEQYF. CDR3 nucleotide sequence: TGTGCCAGCAGCCCGTACAGGGGCGTGAGCTCCTACGAGCAGTACTTC. Variable domain in full (rest from reference TRBV11-1 and TRBJ2-7): EAEVAQSPRYKITEKSQAVAFWCDPISGHATLYWYRQILGQGPELLVQFQDESVVDDSQLPKDRFSAERLKGVDSTLKIQPAELGDSAMYLCASSPYRGVSSYEQYFGPGTRLTVT.

The chain uses TRBV5-1 and TRBJ1-4; 9 bases match TRBD1. Germline V gene lookup returns CDR1 SGHRS and CDR2 YFSETQ. The length of the CDR3 is 16 residues. Unmatched junction bases numbered 7, after V lost 0 bases and J lost 7 bases. The chain's CDR3 is CASSLGTGEGFEKLFF. DNA for the CDR3: TGCGCCAGCAGCTTGGGGACAGGGGAAGGGTTTGAAAAACTGTTTTTT.

This rearrangement joins TRBV6-5 to TRBJ2-7, with a weak D call TRBD2 (5 bases). The CDR3 runs 14 residues. CDR1 is MNHEY, CDR2 SVGAGI, per germline. Deletions cut 0 bases from V and 2 bases from J, with 8 bases between. The CDR3 DNA sequence: TGTGCCAGCAGTTACTCGGCCGGGACCTACGAGCAGTACTTC. It is translated as CASSYSAGTYEQYF.

The genes are TRBV5-1 and TRBJ1-3, with TRBD1 identical over 7 bases. V was pared by 0 bases and J by 1 base, with 4 bases of the junction left unmatched. Looked up from germline, CDR1 is SGHRS and CDR2 is YFSETQ. The CDR3 is 16 amino acids. Here the CDR3 DNA reads TGCGCCAGCAGCTTGGGGGGACAGCTATCTGGAAACACCATATATTTT. Translation gives CASSLGGQLSGNTIYF.

This clone was seen just once. The chain recombines TRBV7-6 with TRBJ2-7; D is perhaps TRBD1 (5 bases). Germline CDR1 and CDR2: SGHVS and FNYEAQ. Trimming removed 0 bases at V and 1 base at J, with 10 bases between. The CDR3 spans 15 residues. CDR3 nucleotides: TGTGCCAGCAGCTTAGCTGACAGCGTATCCTACGAGCAGTACTTC. Amino acid sequence: CASSLADSVSYEQYF.

The V and J genes are TRBV10-3 and TRBJ1-3, with 7 bases identical to TRBD1. Germline V gene data show CDR1 as ENHRY and CDR2 as SYGVKD. The ends lost 5 bases at V and 0 bases at J; junction bases unmatched: 4. CDR3 length: 15 amino acids. CDR3 nucleotide sequence: TGTGCCATCAGTTGGGACAGCTACTCTGGAAACACCATATATTTT. Translation gives CAISWDSYSGNTIYF.

The CDR3 sequence: CASSIAQTSGEQFF. The CDR3 coding sequence is TGTGCCAGTAGTATAGCCCAGACTAGCGGTGAGCAGTTCTTC. The chain couples TRBV19 to TRBJ2-1; 9 bases line up with TRBD2. V lost 1 base, J lost 9 bases, and 4 bases stayed unmatched. Germline V lookup: CDR1 LNHDA, CDR2 SQIVND (reference sequence). CDR3 length: 14 amino acids.

This chain joins TRBV27 and TRBJ1-2, with D possibly being TRBD1 (5 bases). Germline assignment: CDR1 MNHEY and CDR2 SMNVEV (reference sequence). V dropped 6 bases and J dropped 0 bases, with 14 bases sitting between them. The CDR3 is 15 residues long. CDR3 in DNA: TGTGCCAGCAGCTTCAGGGCACCAGCTAACTATGGCTACACCTTC. This sequence encodes CASSFRAPANYGYTF.

The CDR3 DNA is TGCGCCAGCAGCCAAGAGATGGCAGGCCCCTCTGGGGCCAACGTCCTGACTTTC. Its translation is CASSQEMAGPSGANVLTF. V usage is TRBV4-1 and J usage is TRBJ2-6; the D is unclear. The CDR3 has 18 amino acids. CDR1 MGHRA and CDR2 YSYEKL come from the germline V gene. Trimming removed 0 bases from V and 0 bases from J, with 12 bases in between.

In DNA, the CDR3 is TGTGCCAGCAGCCAAGTGCGGGGGGGACTAGCGGGAGTACGCACCTACGAGCAGTACTTC. Encoded protein: CASSQVRGGLAGVRTYEQYF. The gene calls are TRBV4-2 and TRBJ2-7; 14 bases fit TRBD2. Germline values: CDR1 LGHNA, CDR2 YNFKEQ. With 1 base clipped from V and 2 bases from J, the junction kept 13 bases outside the gene matches. CDR3 size: 20 residues.

The chain carries TRBV15 and TRBJ2-1, with TRBD2 matching 9 bases. Trimming cost V 0 bases and J 6 bases; bases outside gene matches: 12. Germline assignment: CDR1 LNHNV and CDR2 YYDKDF (reference sequence). The CDR3 is made up of 18 amino acids. CDR3 bases: TGTGCCACCAGCAGAGATAGGTTGGCGGGGGGGCCCGGCAATGAGCAGTTCTTC. Residues: CATSRDRLAGGPGNEQFF.

V is TRBV27 and J is TRBJ2-1; TRBD2 aligns across 11 bases. The CDR3 length is 15 residues. Trimming at V came to 6 bases and at J to 2 bases, leaving 3 bases not matched to a gene. Germline CDR1 and CDR2: MNHEY and SMNVEV (reference sequence). The CDR3 sequence: CASSKGLAAYNEQFF. The CDR3 DNA reads as TGTGCCAGCAGCAAGGGACTAGCGGCCTACAATGAGCAGTTCTTC.

V is TRBV5-1 and J is TRBJ1-2; 8 bases map to TRBD1. This CDR3 has 14 amino acids. The V gene end was trimmed by 2 bases and the J gene end by 10 bases; junction bases not matched to a gene: 10. The germline CDR1 and CDR2 sequences are SGHRS and YFSETQ. CDR3 loop: CASSFGQGETHYTF. CDR3 sequence (DNA): TGCGCCAGCAGCTTTGGACAGGGAGAAACTCACTACACCTTC.

This clone has more than one count but fewer than ten. The chain uses TRBV5-1 and TRBJ1-4, with D possibly being TRBD1 (6 bases). The CDR3 is made up of 16 amino acids. Germline V lookup: CDR1 SGHRS, CDR2 YFSETQ. Between the trimmed V and J ends, which lost 0 bases and 0 bases, there was a span of 9 bases. The CDR3 spells CASSLGRTATNEKLFF. CDR3 bases: TGCGCCAGCAGCTTGGGGAGGACAGCAACTAATGAAAAACTGTTTTTT.

This chain uses TRBV30 with TRBJ2-1; 7 nucleotides match TRBD2. CDR1 is GTSNPN, CDR2 SVGIG, per germline (reference sequence). This CDR3 contains 16 residues. The ends lost 0 bases at V and 6 bases at J; junction bases unmatched: 11. The DNA for the CDR3 is TGTGCCTGGAGTGTAGTTCGCGGGAGTCGGTCCAATGAGCAGTTCTTC. Translating gives CAWSVVRGSRSNEQFF.

The rearrangement uses TRBV29-1 and TRBJ1-1, with 9 bases matching TRBD1. The CDR3 loop spans 16 amino acids. The V segment lost 7 bases and the J segment 1 base; nucleotides outside the gene matches: 13. Germline V gene sequence: CDR1 SQVTM, CDR2 ANQGSEA. The CDR3 DNA reads as TGCAGCGCTGCGGGACAGGGAGGGAAGGGGAACACTGAAGCTTTCTTT. As protein: CSAAGQGGKGNTEAFF.

This clone was picked up a small number of times. CDR3 bases: TGTGCCAGCAGCTTAGGGCCCCTGACTTATCGAAACCAGCCCCAGCATTTT. This gives the protein CASSLGPLTYRNQPQHF. The chain joins TRBV7-2 to TRBJ1-5; no reliable D call. The CDR3 is 17 amino acids. In germline, CDR1 is SGHTA, CDR2 FQGNSA. V lost 1 base to trimming and J lost 7 bases, with 20 bases between them.

The rearrangement links TRBV6-5 to TRBJ1-6, with D hard to call. CDR1 and CDR2 from the germline V gene are MNHEY and SVGAGI. The V and J ends lost 8 bases and 5 bases respectively, with 4 bases between them. This CDR3 region has 11 residues. The DNA for the CDR3 is TGTGCCAGCGGAGATAATTCACCCCTCCACTTT. Translating gives CASGDNSPLHF.

This chain joins TRBV30 and TRBJ2-5; 11 nucleotides line up with TRBD2. Trimming removed 0 bases from V and 7 bases from J; junction bases left unmatched: 7. The CDR3 is 15 amino acids. CDR1 is GTSNPN, CDR2 SVGIG, per germline (reference sequence). The CDR3 DNA is TGTGCCTGGAGTGTTACTAGCGGGAGTCGCGGGACCCAGTACTTC. As protein: CAWSVTSGSRGTQYF.

This chain connects TRBV19 to TRBJ1-2, with 7 positions matching TRBD1. Germline V gene data show CDR1 as LNHDA and CDR2 as SQIVND (reference sequence). V shed 6 bases, J shed 5 bases, and the junction held 12 bases outside the gene matches. This CDR3 comprises 15 residues. The CDR3 DNA reads TGTGCCAGTAGAAGTGTGGCAGGGGGTATTTATGGCTACACCTTC. Its protein product is CASRSVAGGIYGYTF. Complete variable domain (other parts from reference TRBV19 and TRBJ1-2): DGGITQSPKYLFRKEGQNVTLSCEQNLNHDAMYWYRQDPGQGLRLIYYSQIVNDFQKGDIAEGYSVSREKKESFPLTVTSAQKNPTAFYLCASRSVAGGIYGYTFGSGTRLTVV.

The chain recombines TRBV5-4 with TRBJ2-7; perhaps TRBD1 as D (5 bases). The ends were cut back, 3 bases at V and 6 bases at J, with 16 bases in the middle. The CDR3 is 14 amino acids. CDR1 is SGHNT and CDR2 is YYREEE in the germline V gene (reference sequence). CDR3 bases: TGTGCCAGCAGCTCCATAGGGGTACCGGGCGAGCAGTACTTC. It specifies CASSSIGVPGEQYF.

This chain connects TRBV20-1 to TRBJ1-6; D may be TRBD1 (6 bases). Looked up from germline, CDR1 is DFQATT and CDR2 is SNEGSKA (reference sequence). This CDR3 is built from 14 residues. Trimming left V 3 bases short and J 4 bases short, with 10 bases between. CDR3 sequence: CSASSGHYNSPLHF. CDR3 DNA: TGCAGTGCTAGTTCGGGACATTATAATTCACCCCTCCACTTT.

This sequence joins TRBV7-3 and TRBJ2-1, with 10 bases matching TRBD2. Germline values: CDR1 SGHTA, CDR2 FQGTGA. V was clipped by 3 bases and J by 6 bases; unmatched bases: 8. The CDR3 is 16 residues long. CDR3 region: CASSFRTSGGGNEQFF. Here the CDR3 DNA reads TGTGCCAGCAGCTTCCGGACTAGCGGAGGGGGCAATGAGCAGTTCTTC. Combining the CDR3 with reference TRBV7-3 and TRBJ2-1 gives the whole variable domain GAGVSQTPSNKVTEKGKYVELRCDPISGHTALYWYRQSLGQGPEFLIYFQGTGAADDSGLPNDRFFAVRPEGSVSTLKIQRTERGDSAVYLCASSFRTSGGGNEQFFGPGTRLTVL.